A selection of T cell receptor beta chains follows, all from one sample in a study of breast tumors, draining lymph nodes, adjacent tissues. TCRdb reprocessed the multiplex PCR reads via MiXCR and lists one record per CDR3 protein. The sample has over 20,000 distinct CDR3 sequences; 32% are singletons. Specimen: breast tumor tissue. These receptors were collected from a female donor with breast cancer. Some clones in this sample may be carry-over from other donors' samples. The CDR3 runs from the conserved cysteine through the conserved F or W.

v_call cdr3_length cdr3_aa
TRBV6-2/TRBV6-3 14 CASRILAGHNEQFF
TRBV20-1 11 CRVGGEAGYTF
TRBV5-6 17 CASSLPVGTGVMYEQYF
TRBV10-3 12 CAISEGPYGYTF
TRBV28 17 CASSSLGGAGGRDTQYF
TRBV2 15 CASSENGEVTDTQYF
TRBV20-1 13 CSASGTGTSPLHF
TRBV12-3/TRBV12-4 12 CASRDGGYEQYF
TRBV30 14 CAWSVPADNYGYTF
TRBV20-1 14 CSARRPGQGHEQYF
TRBV6-4 14 CASSPGTANYGYTF
TRBV2 13 CASSEAGNSPLHF
TRBV5-1 14 CASSDRGRGETQYF
TRBV5-1 14 CASSLTGQAYEQYF
TRBV2 15 CASSQTSGRGETQYF
TRBV15 15 CATSRDRGTSDEQYF
TRBV12-3/TRBV12-4 13 CASSLVGGNEQFF
TRBV11-2 14 CASSRGQFNQPQHF
TRBV20-1 12 CSARRQGYEQYF
TRBV20-1 15 CSASSGTTKTYEQYF
TRBV5-1 15 CASSLGASGSWEQFF
TRBV5-4 14 CASSLPSRGNEQFF
TRBV4-2 17 CASSQLFRTDGNEKLFF
TRBV7-9 11 CASSLGLGYTF
TRBV10-3 16 CAISGGLAGSPYEQYF
TRBV6-2/TRBV6-3 15 CASRTRQAPTYEQYF
TRBV19 15 CASSTGSPASGEQYF
TRBV5-1 16 CASSFRRDRGLHEQFF
TRBV11-1 22 CASSYTSPTGTGLFSSYNEQFF
TRBV4-2 15 CASSQDRGWDEKLFF
TRBV7-2 11 CASSFSETQYF
TRBV7-2 17 CASSFRLTSGSPYEQYF
TRBV27 14 CASKSGVGRGEQFF
TRBV9 14 CASSVEPERSEQYF
TRBV2 15 CASSPGDRDYQPQHF
TRBV4-2 15 CASSQVSERGDEQYF
TRBV2 15 CASSPELWRTYEQYF
TRBV20-1 15 CSASDSGGVTDTQYF
TRBV11-1 17 CASSPSLERLSYNEQFF
TRBV7-3 16 CASSLFGGSSYNEQFF
TRBV12-3/TRBV12-4 14 CASSPEIASETQYF
TRBV15 13 CATSSGRFDTQYF